What follows are 3 T cell receptor beta chains derived from one specimen sequenced in a study of lymphopenia after photon versus proton radiotherapy. Sequencing used immunoSEQ multiplex PCR; TCRdb keeps in-frame clones, though not all of them. The table has 150,000 to 200,000 clones, less than 90% seen once. This specimen consisted of peripheral blood, obtained from a patient treated with photon-based radiotherapy. The receptors originated from a middle-aged man with gastric cancer.

The rearrangement uses TRBV28 and TRBJ2-7; 12 bases match TRBD2. Germline CDR1 is MDHEN and CDR2 is SYDVKM. There are 15 residues in the CDR3. V dropped 2 bases and J dropped 2; count of bases not matched to a gene: 1. The CDR3 spells CASSLGLAGTYEQYF. The DNA for the CDR3 is TGTGCCAGCAGTTTAGGACTAGCGGGGACCTACGAGCAGTACTTC.

This chain links TRBV6-5 with TRBJ2-7; D not resolved. V gave up 6 bases and J gave up 3 bases, with 6 bases separating them. The CDR3 contains 11 residues. Germline loops: CDR1 MNHEY, CDR2 SVGAGI. CDR3 DNA sequence: TGTGCCAGCAGAGGGATCTACGAGCAGTACTTC. It yields the protein CASRGIYEQYF.

The V call is TRBV2, the J call TRBJ2-3, with TRBD2 identical over 12 bases. Trimming at V came to 4 bases and at J to 3 bases, leaving 2 bases not matched to a gene. Germline V gene lookup returns CDR1 SNHLY and CDR2 FYNNEI. CDR3 length: 15 residues. The CDR3, as DNA: TGTGCCAGCAGTGGACTAGCGGGAGTGACAGATACGCAGTATTTT. This encodes CASSGLAGVTDTQYF.